This T cell receptor (beta chain) was captured by sequencing in a study of T cells in women clearing cervical HPV infection. Study at large: Case blood was drawn when the lesion was first found; control blood after infection became undetectable. For cases, blood was sampled a median around 140 days after lesion detection, interquartile range roughly 90 to 230 days. Study results and limitations: Repertoire richness, not evenness, was significantly elevated in CIN3+ cases versus controls.

Remarks on this clone: No antigen is known for it. The CDR3 end falls 3 residues outside the read, so it is completed with the germline J gene.

V dropped 5 bases and J dropped 1; count of bases not matched to a gene: 6. The germline V gene encodes CDR1 SGHTA and CDR2 FQGTGA. This CDR3 contains 15 residues. Using immunoSEQ multiplex PCR, the repertoire was profiled, and TCRdb retains in-frame clones only, with some absent. The ten top clones account for 0.95% to 1.5%, within a sample of tens of thousands of clones. The chain combines TRBV7-3 with TRBJ2-3; 7 nucleotides match TRBD2. This receptor was obtained from a woman between 18 and 70 years old with a cervical HPV16 infection that either progressed to CIN3+ or cleared (not recorded which). The sequenced sample was blood buffy coat. This chain's CDR3 is CASSLVAGRTDTQYF. The sequenced part of the CDR3 DNA is TGTGCCAGCAGCCTGGTAGCGGGCCGCACAGATACG.